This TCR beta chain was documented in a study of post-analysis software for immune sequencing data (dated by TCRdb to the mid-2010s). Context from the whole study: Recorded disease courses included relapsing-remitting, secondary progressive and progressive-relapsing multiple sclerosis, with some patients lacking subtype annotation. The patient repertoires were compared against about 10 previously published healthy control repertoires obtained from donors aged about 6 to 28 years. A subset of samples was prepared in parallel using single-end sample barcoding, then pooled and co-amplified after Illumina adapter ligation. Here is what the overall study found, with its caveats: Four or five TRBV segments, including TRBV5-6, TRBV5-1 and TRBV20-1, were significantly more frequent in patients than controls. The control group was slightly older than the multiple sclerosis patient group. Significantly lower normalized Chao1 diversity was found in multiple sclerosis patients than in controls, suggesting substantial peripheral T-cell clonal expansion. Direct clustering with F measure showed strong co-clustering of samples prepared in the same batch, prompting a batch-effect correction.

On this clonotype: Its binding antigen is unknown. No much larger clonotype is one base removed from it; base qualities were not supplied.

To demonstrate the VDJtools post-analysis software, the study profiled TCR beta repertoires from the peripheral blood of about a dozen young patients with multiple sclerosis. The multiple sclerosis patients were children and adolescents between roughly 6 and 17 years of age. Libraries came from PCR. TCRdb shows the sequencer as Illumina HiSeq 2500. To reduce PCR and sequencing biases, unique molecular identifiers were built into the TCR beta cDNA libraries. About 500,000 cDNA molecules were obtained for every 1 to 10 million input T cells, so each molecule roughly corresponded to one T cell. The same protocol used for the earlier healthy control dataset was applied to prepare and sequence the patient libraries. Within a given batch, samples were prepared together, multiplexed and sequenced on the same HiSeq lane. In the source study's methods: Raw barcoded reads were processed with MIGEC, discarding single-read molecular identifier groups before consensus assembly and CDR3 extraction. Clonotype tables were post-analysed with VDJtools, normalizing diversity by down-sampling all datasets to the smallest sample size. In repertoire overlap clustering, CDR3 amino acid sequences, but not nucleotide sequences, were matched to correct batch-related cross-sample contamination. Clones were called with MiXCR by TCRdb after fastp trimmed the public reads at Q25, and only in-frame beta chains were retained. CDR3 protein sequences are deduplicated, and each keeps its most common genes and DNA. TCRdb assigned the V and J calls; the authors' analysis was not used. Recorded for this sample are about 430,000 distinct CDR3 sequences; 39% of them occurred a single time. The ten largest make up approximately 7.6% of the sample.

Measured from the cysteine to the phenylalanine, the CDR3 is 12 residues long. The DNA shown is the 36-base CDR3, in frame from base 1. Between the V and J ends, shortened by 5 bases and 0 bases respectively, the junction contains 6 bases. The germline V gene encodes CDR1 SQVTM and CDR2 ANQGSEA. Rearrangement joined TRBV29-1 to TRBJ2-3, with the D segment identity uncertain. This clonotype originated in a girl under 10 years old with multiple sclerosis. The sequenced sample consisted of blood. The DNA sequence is TGCAGCGTTACGAACAGCACAGATACGCAGTATTTT. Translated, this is CSVTNSTDTQYF.